A single sample gave rise to the 7 T cell receptor beta chains below, sequenced in a study of T-cell memory formation after mild COVID-19. One entry per CDR3 protein results from TCRdb running MiXCR on the 5' RACE reads. The sample holds approximately 290,000 distinct CDR3 sequences, 15% seen once. What was sequenced was PBMCs or a T cell subset sorted from them (not recorded which). The source is a young man who had mild COVID-19 (a few samples of this study predate the infection). Cell type and time point are not known.

The gene calls are TRBV12-3 or TRBV12-4 and TRBJ2-7; tentative D call: TRBD1 (5 bases). CDR3 size: 14 residues. With 1 base removed from V and 2 bases from J, the gap between germline ends came to 9 bases. The CDR3 is CASSLVQGAYEQYF. DNA for the CDR3: TGTGCCAGCAGTTTAGTGCAGGGCGCCTACGAGCAGTACTTC.

This clonotype has just a few counts. This chain connects TRBV7-9 to TRBJ2-5, with a tentative D call TRBD1 (5 bases). Trimming stripped 1 base from V and 5 bases from J, with 11 bases between. Germline assignment: CDR1 SEHNR and CDR2 FQNEAQ (reference sequence). The CDR3 extends over 14 amino acids. The CDR3 here is CASSLGSRVETQYF. DNA for the CDR3: TGTGCCAGCAGCTTAGGTTCCAGGGTGGAGACCCAGTACTTC.

V gene TRBV3-1 combines with J gene TRBJ2-1; 8 bases match TRBD2. The CDR3 is 15 residues long. V shed 1 base, J shed 9 bases, and the junction held 8 bases outside the gene matches. The V gene's germline CDR1 is LGHDT and CDR2 YNNKEL (reference sequence). The CDR3 DNA reads as TGTGCCAGCAGCCAAGTTCGGGGGGGGCCCTCTGAGCAGTTCTTC. Its translation is CASSQVRGGPSEQFF.

This clonotype has only a few counts. The chain combines TRBV29-1 with TRBJ1-1; no firm D call. CDR1 and CDR2 from the germline V gene are SQVTM and ANQGSEA. This CDR3 has 12 residues. Trimming removed 7 bases at V and 0 bases at J, with 9 bases between. DNA for the CDR3: TGCAGCGCCAAAGATATGAACACTGAAGCTTTCTTT. Translating gives CSAKDMNTEAFF.

For the CDR3, the DNA is TGTGCCAGCAGTTCCGGACAGGGTTTGTACGAGCAGTACTTC. Translation gives CASSSGQGLYEQYF. The V and J genes are TRBV27 and TRBJ2-7; 8 nucleotides line up with TRBD1. CDR1 is MNHEY, CDR2 SMNVEV, per germline (reference sequence). The CDR3 has 14 amino acids. The V and J ends lost 4 bases and 4 bases, in that order; junction bases with no gene match: 6.

This chain links TRBV18 with TRBJ2-3, with 9 bases identical to TRBD1. This CDR3 is 14 amino acids long. The V segment lost 6 bases and the J segment 5 bases; nucleotides outside the gene matches: 6. The germline gives CDR1 KGHSH, CDR2 LQKENI. The CDR3 sequence is CASSRDRAGDTQYF. The CDR3 coding sequence is TGTGCCAGCTCTCGGGACAGGGCAGGAGATACGCAGTATTTT.

This clonotype was seen many times. The chain couples TRBV7-2 to TRBJ1-2, with D unresolved. Germline CDR1 SGHTA, CDR2 FQGNSA. CDR3 size: 12 residues. The V end lost 4 bases, the J end lost 4 bases, and 7 bases lay between the germline ends. The CDR3: CASSSQSYGYTF. In DNA, the CDR3 is TGTGCCAGCAGCTCACAGTCCTATGGCTACACCTTC. Combining the CDR3 with reference TRBV7-2 and TRBJ1-2 gives the whole variable domain GAGVSQSPSNKVTEKGKDVELRCDPISGHTALYWYRQSLGQGLEFLIYFQGNSAPDKSGLPSDRFSAERTGGSVSTLTIQRTQQEDSAVYLCASSSQSYGYTFGSGTRLTVV.